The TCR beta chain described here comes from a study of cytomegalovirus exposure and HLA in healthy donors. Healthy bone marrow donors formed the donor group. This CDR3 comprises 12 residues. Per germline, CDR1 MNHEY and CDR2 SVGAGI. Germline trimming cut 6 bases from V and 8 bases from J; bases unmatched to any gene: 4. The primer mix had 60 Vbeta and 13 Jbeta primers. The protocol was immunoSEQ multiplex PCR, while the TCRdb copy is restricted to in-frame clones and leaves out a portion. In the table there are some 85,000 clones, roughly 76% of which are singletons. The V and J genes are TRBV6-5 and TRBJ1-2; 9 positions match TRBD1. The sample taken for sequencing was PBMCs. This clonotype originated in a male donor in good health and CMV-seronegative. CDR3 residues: CASRNTGGGYTF. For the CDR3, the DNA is TGTGCCAGCAGAAATACAGGGGGCGGCTACACCTTC.